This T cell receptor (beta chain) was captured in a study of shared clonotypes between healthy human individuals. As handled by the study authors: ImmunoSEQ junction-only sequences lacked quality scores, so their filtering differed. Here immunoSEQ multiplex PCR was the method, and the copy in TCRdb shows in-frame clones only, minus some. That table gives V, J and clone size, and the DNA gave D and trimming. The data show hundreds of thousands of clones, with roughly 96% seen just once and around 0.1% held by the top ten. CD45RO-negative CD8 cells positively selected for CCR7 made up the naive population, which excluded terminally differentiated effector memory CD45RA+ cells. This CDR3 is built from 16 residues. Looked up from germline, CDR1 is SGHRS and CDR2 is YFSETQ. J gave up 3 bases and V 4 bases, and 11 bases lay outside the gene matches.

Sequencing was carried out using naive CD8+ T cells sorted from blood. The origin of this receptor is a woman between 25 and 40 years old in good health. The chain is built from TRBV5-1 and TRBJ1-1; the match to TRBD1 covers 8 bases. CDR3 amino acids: CASSNPGTGSDTEAFF. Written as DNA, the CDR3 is TGCGCCAGCAGCAACCCCGGGACAGGCAGCGACACTGAAGCTTTCTTT.